A selection of T cell receptor beta chains follows, all from one sample in a study of blood T cell repertoires in COVID-19. Some clones are missing from TCRdb's copy, which holds only in-frame ones; the method was immunoSEQ multiplex PCR. Among around 200,000 clones listed, roughly 90% were seen once. The sample was peripheral blood. The receptors shown here come from a man between 18 and 35 years old with active or convalescent COVID-19. Each CDR3 is given with its conserved first and last residue. D genes are given only for firm matches. Only some rows state a clone size, as once, few, many or a class for expanded clones.

size	V	D	J	CDR3	DNA
-	TRBV2	-	TRBJ2-1	CASSEEGYNEQFF	TGTGCCAGCAGTGAAGAGGGGTACAATGAGCAGTTCTTC
-	TRBV30	TRBD1	TRBJ1-6	CAWSRGPPYNSPLHF	TGTGCCTGGAGTAGGGGGCCTCCGTATAATTCACCCCTCCACTTT
-	TRBV5-6	TRBD1	TRBJ1-1	CASSLKLGTANTEAFF	TGTGCCAGCAGCTTGAAGTTGGGGACAGCGAACACTGAAGCTTTCTTT
-	TRBV7-9	TRBD2	TRBJ2-1	CASSLSSGGFKEQFF	TGTGCCAGCAGCTTAAGTAGCGGGGGGTTCAAGGAGCAGTTCTTC
-	TRBV15	-	TRBJ1-2	CATSSDTTNYGYTF	TGTGCCACCAGCAGTGACACCACTAACTATGGCTACACCTTC
few	TRBV5-6	-	TRBJ2-2	CASSLVSVGELFF	TGTGCCAGCAGCTTGGTTAGTGTCGGGGAGCTGTTTTTT
few	TRBV4-2	TRBD2	TRBJ2-1	CASSQLAGDYNEQFF	TGTGCCAGCAGCCAACTAGCGGGAGATTACAATGAGCAGTTCTTC
few	TRBV11-2	-	TRBJ1-1	CASSLRPGNTEAFF	TGTGCCAGCAGCTTACGTCCAGGAAACACTGAAGCTTTCTTT
-	TRBV6-5	-	TRBJ2-1	CASSYSIRYYNEQFF	TGTGCCAGCAGTTACTCGATCAGATACTACAATGAGCAGTTCTTC
-	TRBV19	-	TRBJ2-3	CASSIGGLDTQYF	TGTGCCAGTAGTATTGGGGGCCTCGATACGCAGTATTTT
-	TRBV19	-	TRBJ2-2	CASSIWAGSGSGELFF	TGTGCCAGTAGTATATGGGCAGGGTCTGGTTCCGGGGAGCTGTTTTTT
-	TRBV12-5	TRBD1	TRBJ1-6	CASGFGGGLSPLHF	TGTGCTAGTGGTTTTGGAGGGGGCTTGTCACCCCTCCACTTT
-	TRBV10-3	TRBD1	TRBJ2-7	CASRSGTALYEQYF	TGTGCCAGCAGGTCCGGGACAGCTCTCTACGAGCAGTACTTC
-	TRBV11-2	-	TRBJ1-2	CASRSSNYGYTF	TGTGCCAGCAGATCTTCGAACTATGGCTACACCTTC
-	TRBV10-3	TRBD1	TRBJ1-4	CATARDRGTNEKLFF	TGTGCCACTGCCCGGGACAGGGGAACTAATGAAAAACTGTTTTTT
few	TRBV7-2	TRBD2	TRBJ2-1	CASSPGTRSYNEQFF	TGTGCCAGCAGCCCCGGGACTAGATCCTACAATGAGCAGTTCTTC
-	TRBV28	TRBD1	TRBJ2-7	CASTYGDRVSEQYF	TGTGCCAGCACCTACGGGGACAGGGTTAGCGAGCAGTACTTC
-	TRBV19	TRBD1	TRBJ1-5	CASKDRGVGNQPQHF	TGTGCCAGTAAAGACAGGGGGGTCGGCAATCAGCCCCAGCATTTT
-	TRBV9	TRBD1	TRBJ2-1	CASNSGTGMHNEQFF	TGTGCCAGCAACTCCGGGACAGGGATGCACAATGAGCAGTTCTTC
-	TRBV12-5	TRBD1	TRBJ1-5	CASTTGGPQPQHF	TGTGCTAGTACAACAGGGGGCCCTCAGCCCCAGCATTTT
-	TRBV4-1	TRBD1	TRBJ1-4	CASSQERVGPGGKEKLFF	TGCGCCAGCAGCCAAGAGCGGGTAGGGCCAGGGGGTAAGGAAAAACTGTTTTTT
-	TRBV27	-	TRBJ2-7	CASSLFGLASYEQYF	TGTGCCAGCAGTTTATTCGGACTGGCCTCCTACGAGCAGTACTTC
once	TRBV5-4	-	TRBJ1-2	CASSLVPRKTNYGYTF	TGTGCCAGCAGCTTGGTCCCCAGGAAGACTAACTATGGCTACACCTTC
-	TRBV11-1	TRBD2	TRBJ2-2	CASSLRLAETGELFF	TGTGCCAGCAGCTTACGGCTAGCGGAAACCGGGGAGCTGTTTTTT
-	TRBV28	TRBD2	TRBJ2-1	CASSGPASGSTPNNEQFF	TGTGCCAGCAGTGGTCCGGCTAGCGGGAGCACTCCGAACAATGAGCAGTTCTTC
once	TRBV27	-	TRBJ2-4	CASSLGNRYKNIQYF	TGTGCCAGCAGTTTAGGTAACAGATACAAAAACATTCAGTACTTC
-	TRBV28	-	TRBJ2-6	CASSPPGQANSGANVLTF	TGTGCCAGCAGTCCCCCGGGACAAGCTAACTCTGGGGCCAACGTCCTGACTTTC
-	TRBV7-3	-	TRBJ1-4	CASSLGTGPTNEKLFF	TGTGCCAGCAGCTTAGGAACAGGGCCTACTAATGAAAAACTGTTTTTT
-	TRBV5-1	TRBD1	TRBJ2-2	CASSWAQGAPNTGELFF	TGCGCCAGCAGCTGGGCTCAGGGGGCGCCGAACACCGGGGAGCTGTTTTTT
-	TRBV6-5	-	TRBJ2-7	CASSYSAGLGDYEQYF	TGTGCCAGCAGTTACTCGGCGGGGCTGGGGGACTACGAGCAGTACTTC
-	TRBV9	-	TRBJ2-5	CASSVGSTVQETQYF	TGTGCCAGCAGCGTAGGGAGTACCGTACAAGAGACCCAGTACTTC
once	TRBV5-1	TRBD2	TRBJ2-1	CASSNRASGANEQFF	TGCGCCAGCAGCAACAGGGCTAGCGGGGCTAATGAGCAGTTCTTC
-	TRBV5-4	TRBD2	TRBJ2-3	CASSTRAGDLDTQYF	TGTGCCAGCAGCACCCGAGCGGGGGACTTAGATACGCAGTATTTT
-	TRBV7-2	-	TRBJ1-2	CASSPDSNYGYTF	TGTGCCAGCAGCCCGGACAGTAACTATGGCTACACCTTC
-	TRBV5-1	-	TRBJ2-3	CASSLVAPVSTDTQYF	TGCGCCAGCAGCTTGGTCGCCCCGGTTAGCACAGATACGCAGTATTTT
once	TRBV27	-	TRBJ2-7	CASRTGSYGEQYF	TGTGCCAGCAGGACAGGTTCCTATGGTGAGCAGTACTTC